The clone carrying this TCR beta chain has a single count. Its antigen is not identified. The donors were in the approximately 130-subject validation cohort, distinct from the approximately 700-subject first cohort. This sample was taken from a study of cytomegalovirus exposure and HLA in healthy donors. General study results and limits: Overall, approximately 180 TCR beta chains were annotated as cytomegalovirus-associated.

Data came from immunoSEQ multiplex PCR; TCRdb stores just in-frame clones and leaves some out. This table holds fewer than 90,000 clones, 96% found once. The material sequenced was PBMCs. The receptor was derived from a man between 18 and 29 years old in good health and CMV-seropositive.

The CDR3 loop reads CASSLITTGNTEAFF. In nucleotides, the CDR3 is TGTGCCAGCAGTTTAATCACTACGGGGAACACTGAAGCTTTCTTT. V and J are TRBV28 and TRBJ1-1; the D is unclear. With 2 bases removed from V and 1 base from J, the gap between germline ends came to 11 bases. Germline CDR1 is MDHEN and CDR2 is SYDVKM. This CDR3 region has 15 residues.